These 32 T cell receptor beta chains came from one sample sequenced in a study of T cells in Graves' hyperthyroidism and ophthalmopathy (dated by TCRdb to the late 2010s). The method was multiplex PCR. The reads were generated on an Illumina HiSeq 2000. Amplification of TCR beta CDR3 regions was carried out from RNA transcripts. For the first round of RT-PCR on the TCR CDR3, the HTBI primer set was used together with the Qiagen OneStep RT-PCR kit. Starting from the raw public reads, TCRdb applied fastp trimming at Q25, assembled clones with MiXCR and retained in-frame beta chains. CDR3 protein duplicates are merged, each entry listing the most common genes and DNA. This sample has hundreds of thousands of distinct CDR3 sequences in its table, and around a quarter of those were observed once. Approximately 10% of the sample comes from the top ten. Material: blood. These receptors were collected from a woman aged 30 to 39 with Graves' ophthalmopathy.

The CDR3 nucleotides read TGCGCCAGCAGCCAAGTTGGTTCCCCGAGGGAGCAGTACTTC. It encodes CASSQVGSPREQYF. The chain employs TRBV4-3 and TRBJ2-7; D not certain. Deletions cut 1 base from V and 7 bases from J, with 14 bases between. The CDR3 totals 14 residues. Looked up from germline, CDR1 is LGHNA and CDR2 is YSLEER.

Ten or more counts support this clonotype. The chain couples TRBV20-1 to TRBJ1-5, with a possible D match to TRBD1 (5 bases). Trimming left V 4 bases short and J 11 bases short, with 18 bases between. Looked up from germline, CDR1 is DFQATT and CDR2 is SNEGSKA (reference sequence). The CDR3 has 13 amino acids. The CDR3 protein is CSAIRDLLIAQHF. CDR3 nucleotides: TGCAGTGCTATTAGGGACCTCCTTATCGCCCAGCATTTT.

This clonotype was found many times. The chain is built from TRBV9 and TRBJ1-1, with D uncertain. With 4 bases removed from V and 2 bases from J, the gap between germline ends came to 15 bases. This CDR3 region has 15 residues. Germline V gene data show CDR1 as SGDLS and CDR2 as YYNGEE. The chain's CDR3 is CASSPRSTGNTEAFF. CDR3 DNA: TGTGCCAGCAGCCCCCGGTCCACGGGAAACACTGAAGCTTTCTTT.

The chain recombines TRBV5-1 with TRBJ2-6, with 8 bases aligning to TRBD1. The CDR3 loop spans 15 amino acids. Losses at the gene ends were 4 bases for V and 4 bases for J; bases not matched to a gene: 4. Germline values: CDR1 SGHRS, CDR2 YFSETQ. The DNA for the CDR3 is TGCGCCAGCAGCCGGACAGGGACCGGGGCCAACGTCCTGACTTTC. Translation gives CASSRTGTGANVLTF.

V usage is TRBV6-5 and J usage is TRBJ2-1, with TRBD1 identical over 10 bases. Germline V gives CDR1 MNHEY, CDR2 SVGAGI. This CDR3 contains 14 residues. V shed 4 bases and J 10 bases; nucleotides not matched to a gene: 7. Here the CDR3 DNA reads TGTGCCAGCAGTTCGGGACAGGGGCCTAACGAGCAGTTCTTC. Translation gives CASSSGQGPNEQFF.

This clonotype came up many times. The rearrangement joins TRBV29-1 to TRBJ2-5, with D possibly being TRBD2 (7 bases). Trimming removed 8 bases at V and 0 bases at J, with 13 bases between. Germline CDR1 reads SQVTM; CDR2 reads ANQGSEA. The CDR3 covers 13 residues. CDR3 in amino acids: CSSGRGYQETQYF. The CDR3 DNA follows: TGCAGCTCAGGGAGGGGGTACCAAGAGACCCAGTACTTC.

This clonotype came up a few times. This rearrangement joins TRBV4-2 to TRBJ1-2; unclear D gene. Germline V gives CDR1 LGHNA, CDR2 YNFKEQ. The CDR3 sequence is 14 residues long. V was shortened by 0 bases and J by 4 bases, with 9 bases between the two germline ends. The chain's CDR3 is CASSQDEEPYGYTF. DNA for the CDR3: TGTGCCAGCAGCCAAGATGAGGAGCCCTATGGCTACACCTTC.

There are many counts of this clonotype. The junction departs from the called germline gene at one end, perhaps through a read error. The chain has TRBV6-5 and TRBJ1-1, with 8 bases lining up with TRBD1. Germline CDR1 is MNHEY and CDR2 is SVGAGI. The CDR3 is made up of 13 amino acids. The CDR3 spells CASGSRGPTEDFF. CDR3 nucleotides: TGTGCCAGCGGCTCCAGGGGGCCTACTGAAGATTTCTTT.

This clonotype was found many times. This chain joins TRBV20-1 and TRBJ2-7, with 7 bases fitting TRBD1. Germline V gene lookup returns CDR1 DFQATT and CDR2 SNEGSKA (reference sequence). This CDR3 has 13 amino acids. V lost 4 bases to trimming and J lost 2 bases; unmatched junction nucleotides: 5. In DNA form, the CDR3 reads TGCAGTGCTACCCGGGACAGAGCCTACGAGCAGTACTTC. It is translated as CSATRDRAYEQYF.

The table lists this clonotype with many counts. The CDR3 coding sequence is TGTGCCAGCACCTTACAGGGATCTTACTATGGCTACACCTTC. This sequence encodes CASTLQGSYYGYTF. V usage is TRBV6-2 or TRBV6-3 and J usage is TRBJ1-2, with D maybe TRBD1 (6 bases). The V end was cut by 7 bases, the J end by 3 bases, with 15 bases between. The CDR3 totals 14 residues. Looked up from germline, CDR1 is MNHEY and CDR2 is SVGEGT.

The rearrangement joins TRBV28 to TRBJ1-2, with TRBD1 identical over 8 bases. Trimming at V came to 6 bases and at J to 7 bases, leaving 4 bases not matched to a gene. Germline-derived CDR1 and CDR2 are MDHEN and SYDVKM. The CDR3 totals 12 residues. CDR3 coding DNA: TGTGCCAGCAGGCCAGGGGGCTCTGGCTACACCTTC. It specifies CASRPGGSGYTF.

The chain carries TRBV6-2 or TRBV6-3 and TRBJ2-7; no reliable D call. CDR3 length: 15 amino acids. CDR1 and CDR2 (germline): MNHEY, SVGEGT. V gave up 2 bases and J gave up 6 bases, with 17 bases separating them. The CDR3 sequence is CASSYPHPYPSEQYF. CDR3 in DNA: TGTGCCAGCAGTTACCCCCATCCTTACCCTTCCGAGCAGTACTTC.

To note about this clonotype: A much larger clone lies a single base off, so this may be a read error. The chain has TRBV12-3 or TRBV12-4 and TRBJ1-1; D gene unclear. The CDR3 loop spans 13 amino acids. Trimming cost V 7 bases and J 8 bases, with 17 bases left between them. The CDR3 sequence is CASNFPNSREAFF. DNA of the CDR3: TGTGCCAGCAATTTCCCCAACAGTCGAGAAGCTTTCTTT.

At least ten counts were recorded for this clonotype. This chain connects TRBV7-3 to TRBJ1-1, with TRBD1 matching over 7 bases. The CDR3 length is 14 residues. Germline CDR1 is SGHTA and CDR2 is FQGTGA. The V gene end was trimmed by 5 bases and the J gene end by 5 bases; junction bases not matched to a gene: 8. The CDR3 DNA sequence: TGTGCCAGCAGCCAGACAGGGATCAGAACTGAAGCTTTCTTT. It yields the protein CASSQTGIRTEAFF.

The rearrangement joins TRBV7-6 to TRBJ2-7, with unresolved D. Germline V gene lookup returns CDR1 SGHVS and CDR2 FNYEAQ. V was trimmed by 2 bases and J by 0 bases, leaving 8 bases between them. The CDR3 consists of 14 residues. The CDR3 region is CASSLYSSSYEQYF. Written as DNA, the CDR3 is TGTGCCAGCAGCTTATATAGTAGCTCCTACGAGCAGTACTTC.

This clonotype has more than one count but fewer than ten. The V and J genes are TRBV28 and TRBJ2-7; TRBD1 matches 10 bases. CDR1 is MDHEN, CDR2 SYDVKM, per germline. V shed 7 bases and J 1 base; nucleotides not matched to a gene: 4. The CDR3 spans 14 residues. The CDR3 sequence: CASKTGGASYEQYF. The CDR3 DNA reads as TGTGCCAGCAAGACAGGGGGCGCGTCCTACGAGCAGTACTTC.

The chain combines TRBV6-2 or TRBV6-3 with TRBJ2-7, with D tentatively TRBD1 (5 bases). V was shortened by 4 bases and J by 2 bases, with 12 bases between the two germline ends. CDR3 length equals 14 residues. Germline CDR1 is MNHEY and CDR2 is SVGEGT. The CDR3 DNA is TGTGCCAGCAGTTGGTACACAGGAACCTACGAGCAGTACTTC. Protein sequence: CASSWYTGTYEQYF.

This clonotype was counted many times. The CDR3 here is CASSAERQGPGEAFF. In DNA form, the CDR3 reads TGTGCCAGCAGTGCCGAAAGACAAGGCCCAGGGGAAGCTTTCTTT. The chain recombines TRBV25-1 with TRBJ1-1; TRBD1 might be the D (5 bases). The germline V gene has CDR1 MGHDK and CDR2 SYGVNS. This CDR3 is built from 15 residues. V shed 4 bases and J shed 8 bases, with 20 bases lying between them.

This clonotype has ten or more counts. The genes are TRBV20-1 and TRBJ1-2; 8 positions match TRBD1. Trimming took 1 base from V and 4 from J; bases not matched to a gene: 5. This CDR3 has 14 amino acids. Per germline, CDR1 DFQATT and CDR2 SNEGSKA (reference sequence). CDR3 region: CSARVSRGLYGYTF. The CDR3, as DNA: TGCAGTGCTAGAGTGAGCAGGGGGCTCTATGGCTACACCTTC.

A note on this clonotype: A much larger clone lies a single base off, so this may be a read error. The chain recombines TRBV7-9 with TRBJ2-2; D is ambiguous. The V and J ends lost 7 bases and 8 bases respectively, with 5 bases between them. This CDR3 comprises 10 residues. Germline values: CDR1 SEHNR, CDR2 FQNEAQ (reference sequence). The CDR3 DNA sequence: TGTGCCAGCATTGCGGGGGAGCTGTTTTTT. Translating it yields CASIAGELFF.

Ten or more counts support this clonotype. The chain uses TRBV20-1 and TRBJ2-4; a possible D gene is TRBD1 (6 bases). The CDR3 is made up of 17 amino acids. The germline V gene has CDR1 DFQATT and CDR2 SNEGSKA (reference sequence). V was clipped by 0 bases and J by 0 bases, with 15 bases between them. The CDR3 DNA follows: TGCAGTGCTAGAGAGATGCCAGGGGCACTAGCCAAAAACATTCAGTACTTC. As protein: CSAREMPGALAKNIQYF.

Ten or more counts support this clonotype. V and J are TRBV6-2 or TRBV6-3 and TRBJ2-5; D is possibly TRBD1 (6 bases). CDR3 length: 13 amino acids. V shed 5 bases and J shed 5 bases, with 12 bases lying between them. Germline V lookup: CDR1 MNHEY, CDR2 SVGEGT. The CDR3 is CASSPRQAETQYF. CDR3 nucleotides: TGTGCCAGCAGTCCCAGACAGGCGGAGACCCAGTACTTC.

Points on this clonotype: A junction end diverges from the germline sequence, so it may reflect a read error. The chain uses TRBV7-3 and TRBJ1-1; D may be TRBD1 (5 bases). Germline V gene lookup returns CDR1 SGHTA and CDR2 FQGTGA. CDR3 length equals 13 residues. CDR3 bases: TGTGCCAGCAGCAGACAGACAAACACTGAAGCTTGCTTT. Its protein is CASSRQTNTEACF.

The chain recombines TRBV20-1 with TRBJ2-3; D is ambiguous. The V end was cut by 3 bases, the J end by 2 bases, with 12 bases between. Germline loops: CDR1 DFQATT, CDR2 SNEGSKA (reference sequence). The CDR3 sequence is 14 residues long. As DNA, the CDR3 is TGCAGTGCTAGGCTAGGGTCCTACACAGATACGCAGTATTTT. Translating it yields CSARLGSYTDTQYF.

Notes on this clonotype: This could be a read error, since a much larger clone is one nucleotide away. The chain couples TRBV12-3 or TRBV12-4 to TRBJ1-1; weak D call: TRBD1 (6 bases). V was pared by 5 bases and J by 6 bases, with 13 bases between. The CDR3 has 13 residues. This CDR3 is CASSLTEGAEAFF. The CDR3 DNA is TGTGCCAGCAGTCTGACCGAGGGGGCTGAAGCTTTCTTT.

Notes on this clonotype: Mismatch with germline at one junction end may stem from a read error. The gene calls are TRBV5-1 and TRBJ1-1; 8 nucleotides line up with TRBD1. Germline lookup yields CDR1 SGHRS and CDR2 YFSETQ. The CDR3 totals 14 residues. The CDR3 DNA follows: TGCGCCAGCAGCTTGGGACAGGGGAGCACTGAAGCTTGCTTT. Encoded protein: CASSLGQGSTEACF.

In its sample, this clonotype was seen a few times. V gene TRBV27 combines with J gene TRBJ1-1; D is perhaps TRBD1 (5 bases). V gave up 7 bases and J gave up 4 bases, with 13 bases separating them. Per germline, CDR1 MNHEY and CDR2 SMNVEV (reference sequence). This CDR3 region has 13 residues. CDR3 loop: CASTRAGATEAFF. The CDR3 DNA reads TGTGCCAGCACCCGGGCCGGGGCCACTGAAGCTTTCTTT.

The rearrangement joins TRBV12-3 or TRBV12-4 to TRBJ2-7; 9 positions match TRBD1. The CDR3 covers 15 residues. The J segment lost 3 bases and the V segment lost 6 bases, leaving 9 bases of the junction unmatched. Here the CDR3 DNA reads TGTGCCAGCAGCGAAACCGGGACAGGGTTCTACGAGCAGTACTTC. Translating gives CASSETGTGFYEQYF.

The sample holds many counts of this clonotype. The chain is built from TRBV6-4 and TRBJ1-2, with 11 bases identical to TRBD1. The ends lost 6 bases at V and 7 bases at J; junction bases unmatched: 10. The CDR3 totals 15 residues. The germline gives CDR1 MRHNA, CDR2 SNTAGT. The CDR3, as DNA: TGTGCCAGCAGAGACCCGGGACAGGGGGTTTTTGGCTACACCTTC. Protein sequence: CASRDPGQGVFGYTF.

This clonotype showed up many times. This chain links TRBV6-5 with TRBJ1-1; TRBD1 matches at 8 bases. In germline, CDR1 is MNHEY, CDR2 SVGAGI. V trimming: 2 bases; J trimming: 5 bases; junction bases outside the gene matches: 7. The CDR3 has 15 amino acids. Here the CDR3 DNA reads TGTGCCAGCAGTTACACCGGACAGGGAAAGACTGAAGCTTTCTTT. This encodes CASSYTGQGKTEAFF.

This clonotype was seen ten or more times. The gene calls are TRBV6-5 and TRBJ2-3; 7 nucleotides line up with TRBD2. Per the germline V gene, CDR1 is MNHEY and CDR2 is SVGAGI. The CDR3 consists of 14 residues. The V segment lost 0 bases and the J segment 6 bases; nucleotides outside the gene matches: 3. In DNA, the CDR3 is TGTGCCAGCAGTTACTCGACTAGCTACGATACGCAGTATTTT. It yields the protein CASSYSTSYDTQYF.

This chain joins TRBV6-1 and TRBJ2-5; TRBD2 matches 8 bases. CDR1 MNHNS and CDR2 SASEGT come from the germline V gene. The CDR3 covers 15 residues. J was trimmed by 5 bases and V by 2 bases; bases with no gene match: 7. The CDR3 region is CASSETSGGRETQYF. As DNA, the CDR3 is TGTGCCAGCAGTGAAACAAGCGGGGGTAGGGAGACCCAGTACTTC.